This is a list of T cell receptor beta chains from one sample in a study of response to subunit inactivated influenza vaccine. TCRdb called the RT-PCR reads again in MiXCR, with one record for every CDR3 protein. The sample has about 780,000 distinct CDR3 sequences, around 18% seen once; the top ten hold about a tenth. The specimen was PBMCs from blood, collected around 5 days after vaccination. The source of these receptors is a man aged 50 or older who received an inactivated influenza vaccine. Both conserved end residues are part of each CDR3. Each record gives: clone size, D gene, V gene, J gene, CDR3 protein, CDR3 DNA. The D gene is left open where the match is weak. A clone size is listed for some rows: how often the clone was seen (once, few, many), or a class if it is expanded.

>many|-|TRBV28|TRBJ2-3
CASSQMRTQYF
TGTGCCAGCAGCCAGATGCGTACGCAGTATTTT
>-|-|TRBV24-1|TRBJ2-2
CATSDFTDWTGELFF
TGTGCCACCAGTGATTTTACTGACTGGACCGGGGAGCTGTTTTTT
>-|-|TRBV30|TRBJ2-1
CAWSVLGGQQFF
TGTGCCTGGAGTGTACTGGGGGGTCAGCAGTTCTTC
>-|TRBD1|TRBV28|TRBJ2-7
CASTLTALQGAGEQNF
TGTGCCAGCACCCTAACGGCGCTACAGGGGGCAGGGGAGCAGAACTTC
>-|TRBD2|TRBV20-1|TRBJ2-5
CSARPSGGTQETQYF
TGCAGTGCTAGGCCTAGCGGGGGGACACAAGAGACCCAGTACTTC
>few|-|TRBV12-3/TRBV12-4|TRBJ1-3
CASSPTTDSGNTIYF
TGTGCCAGCAGCCCTACCACAGACTCTGGAAACACCATATATTTT
>-|-|TRBV10-3|TRBJ1-1
CAIRLSLDTEAFF
TGTGCCATCCGCCTTAGCCTGGACACTGAAGCTTTCTTT
>-|-|TRBV7-9|TRBJ2-1
CASSRGGGRNEQFF
TGTGCCAGCAGCCGGGGAGGCGGCCGCAATGAGCAGTTCTTC
>few|-|TRBV12-3/TRBV12-4|TRBJ2-5
CASSPPVETQYF
TGTGCCAGCAGTCCCCCGGTAGAGACCCAGTACTTC
>-|-|TRBV5-1|TRBJ1-4
CASSLGTASNEKLFF
TGCGCCAGCAGCTTGGGTACCGCTTCCAATGAAAAACTGTTTTTT
>few|-|TRBV10-3|TRBJ2-3
CAISMGTRLGTDTQYF
TGTGCCATCAGTATGGGGACTCGCCTCGGGACAGATACGCAGTATTTT
>few|-|TRBV4-3|TRBJ2-7
CASSQYLQGYEQYF
TGCGCCAGCAGCCAATATCTACAGGGCTACGAGCAGTACTTC
>few|TRBD2|TRBV5-1|TRBJ2-3
CASGLAGRNSNTQYF
TGCGCCAGCGGGCTAGCGGGTCGGAATTCCAATACGCAGTATTTT
>-|TRBD1|TRBV3-1|TRBJ2-5
CASSQDTGGSETQYF
TGTGCCAGCAGCCAAGACACAGGGGGATCAGAGACCCAGTACTTC
>few|-|TRBV7-9|TRBJ2-2
CADRRGELFF
TGTGCAGACCGAAGGGGGGAGCTGTTTTTT
>-|-|TRBV7-2|TRBJ2-7
CASSLGRLVEEQYF
TGTGCCAGCAGCTTGGGCAGGTTGGTAGAAGAGCAGTACTTC
>few|-|TRBV7-9|TRBJ2-7
CASSGDGEQYF
TGTGCCAGCAGCGGGGATGGCGAGCAGTACTTC
>-|TRBD2|TRBV5-1|TRBJ2-3
CASSPISGSTDTQYF
TGCGCCAGCAGCCCGATTAGCGGGAGCACAGATACGCAGTATTTT
>-|-|TRBV6-1|TRBJ1-2
CASTLARNANDYGYTF
TGTGCCAGCACCCTCGCCCGAAATGCCAACGACTATGGCTACACCTTC
>few|TRBD1|TRBV25-1|TRBJ1-2
CASSDDGQGSYGYTF
TGTGCCAGCAGTGATGACGGACAGGGGAGCTATGGCTACACCTTC
>few|-|TRBV5-1|TRBJ2-6
CASSLWSPAVTAGANVLTF
TGCGCCAGCAGCTTGTGGAGCCCAGCCGTAACTGCTGGGGCCAACGTCCTGACTTTC
>few|-|TRBV14|TRBJ2-3
CASSDTASDTQYF
TGTGCCAGCAGCGACACAGCTTCAGATACGCAGTATTTT
>-|TRBD2|TRBV30|TRBJ2-3
CALLISGGADTQYF
TGTGCCTTACTGATTAGCGGGGGGGCAGATACGCAGTATTTT
>few|-|TRBV29-1|TRBJ2-3
CSVEEAKRRTSFTQYF
TGCAGCGTTGAAGAGGCGAAGCGTAGGACGTCTTTTACGCAGTATTTT
>-|TRBD2|TRBV20-1|TRBJ2-1
CSAGLAGDNEQFF
TGCAGTGCGGGACTAGCGGGGGACAATGAGCAGTTCTTC
>many|-|TRBV6-2/TRBV6-3|TRBJ2-2
CASSLQERGTGELFF
TGTGCCAGCAGTTTACAAGAGAGGGGTACCGGGGAGCTGTTTTTT
>few|TRBD2|TRBV29-1|TRBJ2-1
CSVVLAGGFYNEQFF
TGCAGCGTAGTTCTAGCGGGGGGATTCTACAATGAGCAGTTCTTC
>few|TRBD1|TRBV5-1|TRBJ2-7
CASTTGQGQIYEQYF
TGCGCCAGCACGACTGGACAGGGACAAATCTACGAGCAGTACTTC
>-|TRBD1|TRBV7-2|TRBJ2-3
CASSPDRSGTDTQYF
TGTGCCAGCAGTCCGGACAGGTCTGGCACAGATACGCAGTATTTT
>-|TRBD2|TRBV7-2|TRBJ2-1
CASSSVRLAGYEQFF
TGTGCCAGCAGTTCAGTGAGACTAGCTGGTTATGAGCAGTTCTTC
>many|TRBD2|TRBV12-3/TRBV12-4|TRBJ2-3
CASSPRLAGGNTDTQYF
TGTGCCAGCAGTCCCAGACTAGCGGGAGGTAACACAGATACGCAGTATTTT
>-|TRBD1|TRBV19|TRBJ1-5
CASRIKWGTGSNQPQHF
TGTGCCAGTCGCATAAAGTGGGGGACAGGGAGCAATCAGCCCCAGCATTTT
>-|-|TRBV24-1|TRBJ2-1
CATSDSGASSYNEQFF
TGTGCCACCAGTGATTCAGGGGCCAGCTCCTACAATGAGCAGTTCTTC
>-|TRBD1|TRBV20-1|TRBJ2-3
CSARGGTGTSEDTQYF
TGCAGTGCTAGAGGCGGGACAGGGACCTCTGAAGATACGCAGTATTTT
>-|-|TRBV20-1|TRBJ1-1
CSARDLRRPNTEAFF
TGCAGTGCTAGAGATCTGCGACGGCCGAACACTGAAGCTTTCTTT
>few|-|TRBV11-2|TRBJ1-6
CASSSEPENSPLHF
TGTGCCAGCAGCTCTGAACCCGAGAATTCACCCCTCCACTTT
>-|TRBD1|TRBV10-3|TRBJ1-2
CAISERGQRTPNYGYTF
TGTGCCATCAGTGAGAGGGGACAGAGAACTCCTAACTATGGCTACACCTTC
>many|TRBD2|TRBV20-1|TRBJ2-1
CSARGTSGRVGQFF
TGCAGTGCTAGAGGAACTAGCGGGAGGGTCGGGCAGTTCTTC
>-|-|TRBV7-2|TRBJ2-1
CASSLAARDPPYNEQFF
TGTGCCAGCAGCTTAGCGGCGAGGGACCCGCCCTACAATGAGCAGTTCTTC
>many|TRBD2|TRBV12-3/TRBV12-4|TRBJ2-3
CASSFYGGEPSTDTQYF
TGTGCCAGCAGTTTCTACGGGGGGGAGCCTAGCACAGATACGCAGTATTTT
>few|-|TRBV5-6|TRBJ2-1
CASSLDAEVEQFF
TGTGCCAGCAGCTTGGATGCCGAAGTGGAGCAGTTCTTC
>few|-|TRBV3-1|TRBJ2-5
CASSQGWGETQYF
TGTGCCAGCAGCCAAGGATGGGGGGAGACCCAGTACTTC
>-|TRBD1|TRBV4-2|TRBJ1-1
CASSQAGQGPSAFF
TGTGCCAGCAGCCAAGCAGGACAGGGTCCGTCAGCTTTCTTT
>few|TRBD2|TRBV11-1|TRBJ2-5
CASSLLFSSGGAMETQYF
TGTGCCAGCAGCTTACTCTTCTCTAGCGGGGGGGCCATGGAGACCCAGTACTTC
>-|-|TRBV7-6|TRBJ2-3
CASSLGGKMTDTQYF
TGTGCCAGCAGCTTAGGAGGGAAGATGACAGATACGCAGTATTTT
>few|TRBD2|TRBV28|TRBJ2-1
CASSWVGLAEYNEQFF
TGTGCCAGCAGTTGGGTAGGACTAGCGGAATACAATGAGCAGTTCTTC
>-|TRBD1|TRBV5-1|TRBJ2-7
CASSWGTGPSYEQYF
TGCGCCAGCAGCTGGGGGACAGGGCCCTCCTACGAGCAGTACTTC
>-|-|TRBV12-3/TRBV12-4|TRBJ1-5
CASSFSRGEPQHF
TGTGCCAGCAGTTTCTCCAGGGGCGAGCCCCAGCATTTT
>once|TRBD1|TRBV5-1|TRBJ2-7
CASSLLETGSIDEQYF
TGCGCCAGCAGCTTGCTAGAGACAGGGTCGATCGACGAGCAGTACTTC
>-|TRBD1|TRBV11-2|TRBJ1-1
CASIPKDRVNTEAFF
TGTGCCAGCATCCCAAAGGACAGGGTCAACACTGAAGCTTTCTTT
>few|TRBD1|TRBV12-3/TRBV12-4|TRBJ2-7
CASRGGDREDIYEQYF
TGTGCCAGCAGGGGCGGGGACAGGGAGGATATCTACGAGCAGTACTTC
>-|TRBD1|TRBV6-2/TRBV6-3|TRBJ2-7
CASSYYGPDRGHEQYF
TGTGCCAGCAGTTACTACGGGCCGGACAGGGGGCACGAGCAGTACTTC
>many|TRBD2|TRBV10-3|TRBJ2-7
CAISESRGSGSYEQYF
TGTGCCATCAGTGAGTCGCGGGGTAGCGGGTCCTACGAGCAGTACTTC
>-|TRBD2|TRBV7-2|TRBJ2-7
CASTSAGGGAREQYF
TGTGCCAGCACCTCAGCGGGCGGGGGGGCTCGGGAGCAGTACTTC